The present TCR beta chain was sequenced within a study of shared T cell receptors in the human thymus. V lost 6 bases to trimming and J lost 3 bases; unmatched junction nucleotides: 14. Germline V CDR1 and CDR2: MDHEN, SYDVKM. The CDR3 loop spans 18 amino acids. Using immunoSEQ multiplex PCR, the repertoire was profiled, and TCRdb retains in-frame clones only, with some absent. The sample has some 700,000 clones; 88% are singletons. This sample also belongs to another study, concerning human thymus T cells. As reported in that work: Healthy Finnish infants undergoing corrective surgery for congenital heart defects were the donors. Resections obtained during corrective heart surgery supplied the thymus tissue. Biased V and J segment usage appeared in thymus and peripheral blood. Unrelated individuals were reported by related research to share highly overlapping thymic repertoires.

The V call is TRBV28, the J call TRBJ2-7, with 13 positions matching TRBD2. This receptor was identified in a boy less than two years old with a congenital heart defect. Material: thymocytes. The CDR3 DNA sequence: TGTGCCAGCAGCGAACCCATCGGCGGACTAGCGGGAGTCTACGAGCAGTACTTC. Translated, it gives CASSEPIGGLAGVYEQYF.